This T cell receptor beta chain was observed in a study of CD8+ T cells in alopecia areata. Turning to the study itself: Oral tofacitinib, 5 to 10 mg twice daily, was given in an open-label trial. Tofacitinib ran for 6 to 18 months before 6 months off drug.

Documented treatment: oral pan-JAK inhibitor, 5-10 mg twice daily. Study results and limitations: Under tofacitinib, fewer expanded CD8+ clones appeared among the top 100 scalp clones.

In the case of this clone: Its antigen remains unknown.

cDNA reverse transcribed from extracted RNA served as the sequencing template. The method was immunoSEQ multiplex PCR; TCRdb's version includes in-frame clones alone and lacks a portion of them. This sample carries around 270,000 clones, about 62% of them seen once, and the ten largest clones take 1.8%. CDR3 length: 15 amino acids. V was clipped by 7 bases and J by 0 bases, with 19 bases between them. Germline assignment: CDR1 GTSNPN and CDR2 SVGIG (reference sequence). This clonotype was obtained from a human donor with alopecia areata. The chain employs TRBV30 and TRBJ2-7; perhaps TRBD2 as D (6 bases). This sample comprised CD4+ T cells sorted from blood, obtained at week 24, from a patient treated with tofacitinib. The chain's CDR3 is CASALGGADSYEQYF. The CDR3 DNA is TGTGCCTCGGCCTTAGGAGGGGCGGACTCCTACGAGCAGTACTTC.